The 26 T cell receptor beta chains below all came from one sample that was sequenced in a study of PD-L1 blockade in urothelial cancer. Assay used: immunoSEQ multiplex PCR; TCRdb lists only in-frame clones, some missing. The table shows around 50,000 clones, with approximately 86% occurring only once. Time point defined: peripheral blood 6 weeks after treatment start. The sample in question was PBMCs, obtained around atezolizumab (anti-PD-L1) treatment. Receptors were obtained from a man aged 50-59 years with urothelial cancer.

The chain joins TRBV11-2 to TRBJ2-1; possible D gene TRBD2, 6 bases. The CDR3 has 19 amino acids. From germline, CDR1 is SGHAT and CDR2 FQNNGV. Trimming pared 1 base from V and 0 bases from J, leaving 19 bases between. Here the CDR3 reads CASSLGPVGRGSSYNEQFF. CDR3 nucleotides: TGTGCCAGCAGCTTAGGCCCTGTAGGTCGGGGGAGCTCCTACAATGAGCAGTTCTTC.

The genes are TRBV5-6 and TRBJ2-2, with unresolved D. CDR1 is SGHDT, CDR2 YYEEEE, per germline. The CDR3 runs to 15 residues. V lost 2 bases and J lost 1, with 9 bases in between. The CDR3 protein is CASSFTKKNTGELFF. The CDR3 nucleotides read TGTGCCAGCAGCTTTACAAAAAAGAACACCGGGGAGCTGTTTTTT.

This clone was recorded a few times. The chain joins TRBV5-6 to TRBJ2-7; TRBD1 matches at 7 bases. Germline V gives CDR1 SGHDT, CDR2 YYEEEE. The CDR3 totals 14 residues. The V gene end was trimmed by 2 bases and the J gene end by 0 bases; junction bases not matched to a gene: 2. Here the CDR3 DNA reads TGTGCCAGCAGCTTCGGGACAGTCTCCTACGAGCAGTACTTC. Its translation is CASSFGTVSYEQYF.

This chain connects TRBV11-3 to TRBJ1-5, with TRBD1 as a possible D gene (5 bases). CDR1 and CDR2 from the germline V gene are SGHNT and YENEEA. CDR3 length: 17 amino acids. Trimming cost V 5 bases and J 2 bases, with 19 bases left between them. CDR3 nucleotide sequence: TGTGCCAGCAGCGGTGCAGGGTATGGTGTCGGCAATCAGCCCCAGCATTTT. Amino acids: CASSGAGYGVGNQPQHF. Together with reference TRBV11-3 and TRBJ1-5, the CDR3 gives the full variable domain: EAGVVQSPRYKIIEKKQPVAFWCNPISGHNTLYWYLQNLGQGPELLIRYENEEAVDDSQLPKDRFSAERLKGVDSTLKIQPAELGDSAVYLCASSGAGYGVGNQPQHFGDGTRLSIL.

J is TRBJ2-7 and V is TRBV27; TRBD1 aligns across 7 bases. V trimming: 2 bases; J trimming: 2 bases; junction bases outside the gene matches: 3. Germline CDR1 and CDR2: MNHEY and SMNVEV (reference sequence). The CDR3 is made up of 14 amino acids. CDR3 in DNA: TGTGCCAGCAGTTTAAGGACAGGAACCTACGAGCAGTACTTC. This gives the protein CASSLRTGTYEQYF.

The chain recombines TRBV7-9 with TRBJ1-4; D might be TRBD1 (6 bases). Germline CDR1 is SEHNR and CDR2 is FQNEAQ (reference sequence). CDR3 size: 14 residues. Trimming removed 5 bases at V and 6 bases at J, with 13 bases between. The CDR3 sequence: CASSPGGADEKLFF. The CDR3 nucleotides read TGTGCCAGCAGCCCGGGGGGGGCAGATGAAAAACTGTTTTTT.

The V and J genes are TRBV11-3 and TRBJ2-7, with 8 positions matching TRBD1. Germline V gene data show CDR1 as SGHNT and CDR2 as YENEEA. The CDR3 is 13 amino acids. V was pared by 5 bases and J by 6 bases, with 6 bases of the junction left unmatched. The CDR3 bases are TGTGCCAGCAGCCCCAATCAGGGGGCCGAGCAGTACTTC. Protein product: CASSPNQGAEQYF.

The CDR3 region is CASSSTSGSSNTGELFF. In DNA, the CDR3 is TGTGCCAGCAGCTCGACTAGCGGGTCCTCGAACACCGGGGAGCTGTTTTTT. The chain couples TRBV5-4 to TRBJ2-2; 10 bases align to TRBD2. The CDR3 has 17 residues. The germline V gene encodes CDR1 SGHNT and CDR2 YYREEE (reference sequence). After removal of 3 bases from V and 0 bases from J, the junction contained 5 bases not matched to a gene.

This clone has a single count. This sequence joins TRBV5-4 and TRBJ2-5; 10 bases map to TRBD2. Germline V gene lookup returns CDR1 SGHNT and CDR2 YYREEE (reference sequence). Losses at the gene ends were 4 bases for V and 1 base for J; bases not matched to a gene: 4. This CDR3 has 15 amino acids. The CDR3 here is CASSGRTSGQETQYF. The CDR3, as DNA: TGTGCCAGCAGCGGACGGACTAGCGGCCAAGAGACCCAGTACTTC. Drawing the rest from reference TRBV5-4 and TRBJ2-5, the complete variable domain is ETGVTQSPTHLIKTRGQQVTLRCSSQSGHNTVSWYQQALGQGPQFIFQYYREEENGRGNFPPRFSGLQFPNYSSELNVNALELDDSALYLCASSGRTSGQETQYFGPGTRLLVL.

The chain uses TRBV2 and TRBJ1-1, with 7 bases aligning to TRBD1. Trimming at V came to 7 bases and at J to 0 bases, leaving 5 bases not matched to a gene. Germline V gene data show CDR1 as SNHLY and CDR2 as FYNNEI. The CDR3 consists of 14 residues. The CDR3 protein is CASIRDRLNTEAFF. Written as DNA, the CDR3 is TGTGCCAGCATACGGGACAGACTGAACACTGAAGCTTTCTTT.

This chain connects TRBV9 to TRBJ2-7; weak D call: TRBD2 (5 bases). Germline V CDR1 and CDR2: SGDLS, YYNGEE. V shed 0 bases and J shed 2 bases, with 12 bases lying between them. The CDR3 contains 15 residues. The CDR3, as DNA: TGTGCCAGCAGCGTAGAATCCGGGGTTGCCTACGAGCAGTACTTC. It specifies CASSVESGVAYEQYF.

This chain uses TRBV5-1 with TRBJ2-1; D possibly corresponds to TRBD2 (6 bases). The germline V gene has CDR1 SGHRS and CDR2 YFSETQ. This CDR3 has 17 amino acids. Trimming took off 3 bases at V and 6 bases at J, with 22 bases between the two ends. CDR3 bases: TGCGCCAGCAGCTCGGGATCCCTGGCGGGGCCTCTCAATGAGCAGTTCTTC. Translating gives CASSSGSLAGPLNEQFF.

The chain has TRBV18 and TRBJ1-2; D remains ambiguous. Trimming removed 3 bases from V and 1 base from J, with 9 bases in between. This CDR3 contains 14 residues. Germline V gene sequence: CDR1 KGHSH, CDR2 LQKENI. DNA for the CDR3: TGTGCCAGCTCACCCGGTTGGAGTAACTATGGCTACACCTTC. Its translation is CASSPGWSNYGYTF.

The genes are TRBV6-5 and TRBJ2-2; maybe TRBD2 (5 bases). Germline V gene data show CDR1 as MNHEY and CDR2 as SVGAGI. The CDR3 extends over 14 amino acids. Between the trimmed V and J ends, which lost 6 bases and 9 bases, there was a span of 17 bases. This CDR3 is CASRSSDRGRELFF. DNA of the CDR3: TGTGCCAGCAGGTCCTCAGACCGGGGAAGGGAGCTGTTTTTT.

This chain uses TRBV7-2 with TRBJ2-3; 9 nucleotides agree with TRBD2. CDR1 and CDR2 (germline): SGHTA, FQGNSA. This CDR3 is 16 amino acids long. V was pared by 6 bases and J by 5 bases, with 12 bases of the junction left unmatched. The CDR3 DNA follows: TGTGCCAGCAGTCGCCCCTTGGCGGGGGGGCAAGATACGCAGTATTTT. Protein: CASSRPLAGGQDTQYF. Full variable domain (outside the CDR3, taken from reference TRBV7-2 and TRBJ2-3): GAGVSQSPSNKVTEKGKDVELRCDPISGHTALYWYRQSLGQGLEFLIYFQGNSAPDKSGLPSDRFSAERTGGSVSTLTIQRTQQEDSAVYLCASSRPLAGGQDTQYFGPGTRLTVL.

This rearrangement joins TRBV30 to TRBJ2-7; D not resolved. CDR3 length equals 13 residues. V was clipped by 2 bases and J by 0 bases, with 8 bases between them. Germline CDR1 and CDR2: GTSNPN and SVGIG (reference sequence). CDR3: CAWSLASSYEQYF. The CDR3 nucleotides read TGTGCCTGGAGTCTGGCAAGCTCCTACGAGCAGTACTTC.

V and J are TRBV5-6 and TRBJ2-3; 8 bases align to TRBD2. The ends lost 2 bases at V and 4 bases at J; junction bases unmatched: 3. This CDR3 has 14 amino acids. Germline assignment: CDR1 SGHDT and CDR2 YYEEEE. DNA for the CDR3: TGTGCCAGCAGCTTAGGACTAGCAGCAGATACGCAGTATTTT. It is translated as CASSLGLAADTQYF.

The chain is built from TRBV9 and TRBJ2-3; tentatively, D is TRBD1 (6 bases). Per the germline V gene, CDR1 is SGDLS and CDR2 is YYNGEE. This CDR3 region has 13 residues. V lost 3 bases and J lost 6, with 11 bases in between. CDR3 nucleotide sequence: TGTGCCAGCAGCGAGGGGGTAACTGATACGCAGTATTTT. It yields the protein CASSEGVTDTQYF.

This chain joins TRBV29-1 and TRBJ2-2; 8 bases are shared with TRBD2. The trim removed 6 bases at V and 4 bases at J, leaving 7 bases unmatched. The length of the CDR3 is 14 residues. Germline lookup yields CDR1 SQVTM and CDR2 ANQGSEA. Written as DNA, the CDR3 is TGCAGCGTGGCGGGGGCGGGGGGCACCGGGGAGCTGTTTTTT. As protein: CSVAGAGGTGELFF.

The chain recombines TRBV9 with TRBJ2-5, with a weak D call TRBD2 (6 bases). The germline V gene has CDR1 SGDLS and CDR2 YYNGEE. This CDR3 has 15 residues. The ends were cut back, 3 bases at V and 2 bases at J, with 14 bases in the middle. The CDR3 here is CASSERLAQQETQYF. In DNA, the CDR3 is TGTGCCAGCAGCGAAAGGCTAGCGCAGCAAGAGACCCAGTACTTC.

The V and J genes are TRBV27 and TRBJ2-1, with D possibly matching TRBD2 (6 bases). The germline V gene has CDR1 MNHEY and CDR2 SMNVEV (reference sequence). This CDR3 is built from 16 residues. Trimming stripped 3 bases from V and 8 bases from J, with 20 bases between. CDR3 sequence reads: CASSFLAPGVGDEQFF. In DNA, the CDR3 is TGTGCCAGCAGTTTTCTTGCTCCGGGAGTAGGCGATGAGCAGTTCTTC.

The chain uses TRBV30 and TRBJ2-1; perhaps TRBD1 as D (8 bases). This CDR3 contains 15 residues. V shed 6 bases and J shed 3 bases, with 18 bases lying between them. Germline lookup yields CDR1 GTSNPN and CDR2 SVGIG (reference sequence). For the CDR3, the DNA is TGTGCCTGTTCGCGGGGGACAGGAGTCTACAATGAGCAGTTCTTC. Translation gives CACSRGTGVYNEQFF.

The chain recombines TRBV4-1 with TRBJ1-4; weak D call: TRBD1 (5 bases). Germline CDR1 MGHRA, CDR2 YSYEKL. The V end lost 5 bases, the J end lost 0 bases, and 10 bases lay between the germline ends. The CDR3 runs 15 residues. CDR3 sequence reads: CASSKGEATNEKLFF. In DNA, the CDR3 is TGCGCCAGCAGCAAAGGGGAGGCAACTAATGAAAAACTGTTTTTT.

V and J are TRBV5-7 and TRBJ2-1; TRBD2 might be the D (5 bases). TRBV5-7 is an ORF; its function is uncertain. V was pared by 6 bases and J by 8 bases, with 9 bases between. CDR3 length: 11 residues. The CDR3 bases are TGTGCCAGCACCGAGGGCGATGAGCAGTTCTTC. Its protein product is CASTEGDEQFF.

The chain links TRBV6-5 to TRBJ2-2, with TRBD2 matching over 8 bases. This CDR3 spans 13 amino acids. With V trimmed by 6 bases and J by 8 bases, 5 bases remained unmatched. Germline CDR1 is MNHEY and CDR2 is SVGAGI. The CDR3 DNA sequence: TGTGCCAGCAGCGGGGGGGCGATTGGGGAGCTGTTTTTT. This translates into CASSGGAIGELFF.

This rearrangement joins TRBV2 to TRBJ2-4; D remains unclear. V lost 4 bases, J lost 4 bases, and 8 bases lay in between. The germline CDR1 and CDR2 sequences are SNHLY and FYNNEI. This CDR3 has 13 amino acids. Here the CDR3 DNA reads TGTGCCAGCAGTGTGGGCCCGAAAAACATTCAGTACTTC. The encoded protein is CASSVGPKNIQYF. Looking up the rest from reference TRBV2 and TRBJ2-4 gives the full variable domain: EPEVTQTPSHQVTQMGQEVILRCVPISNHLYFYWYRQILGQKVEFLVSFYNNEISEKSEIFDDQFSVERPDGSNFTLKIRSTKLEDSAMYFCASSVGPKNIQYFGAGTRLSVL.